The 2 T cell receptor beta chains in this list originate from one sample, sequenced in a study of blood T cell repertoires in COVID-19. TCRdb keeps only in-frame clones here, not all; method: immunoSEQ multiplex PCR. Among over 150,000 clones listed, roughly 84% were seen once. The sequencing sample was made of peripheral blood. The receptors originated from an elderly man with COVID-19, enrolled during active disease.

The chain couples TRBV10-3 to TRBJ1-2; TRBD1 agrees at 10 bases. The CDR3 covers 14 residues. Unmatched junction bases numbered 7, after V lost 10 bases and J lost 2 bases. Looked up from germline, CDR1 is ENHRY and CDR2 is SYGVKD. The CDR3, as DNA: TGTGCCACCGGACAGGGGGGGACCAACTATGGCTACACCTTC. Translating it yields CATGQGGTNYGYTF.

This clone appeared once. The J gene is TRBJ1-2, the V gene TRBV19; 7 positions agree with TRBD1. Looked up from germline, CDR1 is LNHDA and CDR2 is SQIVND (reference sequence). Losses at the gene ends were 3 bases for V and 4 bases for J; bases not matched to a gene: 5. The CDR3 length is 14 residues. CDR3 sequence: CASSIQGGGYGYTF. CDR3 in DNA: TGTGCCAGTAGTATTCAGGGGGGCGGCTATGGCTACACCTTC.